The clone carrying this T cell receptor (beta chain) was seen at least ten times. TCR beta CDR3 regions were amplified from RNA. Carried out on the TCR CDR3, a first-round RT-PCR used the HTBI primer set. Each CDR3 protein gets one entry after TCRdb re-called the multiplex PCR reads with MiXCR. The data show some 600,000 distinct CDR3 sequences, approximately 13% seen once. The entry originates in a study of T cells in Graves' hyperthyroidism and ophthalmopathy. Looked up from germline, CDR1 is SGHAT and CDR2 is FQNNGV. The CDR3 spans 15 residues. The V end was cut by 0 bases, the J end by 1 base, with 10 bases between.

The clonotype originates from a woman under 40 with Graves' hyperthyroidism that later progressed to Graves' ophthalmopathy. The V gene is TRBV11-2, the J gene TRBJ2-7, with D perhaps TRBD1 or TRBD2 (5 bases each). Sequenced: blood. The CDR3 loop is CASSLERGASYEQYF. The DNA for the CDR3 is TGTGCCAGCAGCTTAGAGAGAGGGGCATCCTACGAGCAGTACTTC.